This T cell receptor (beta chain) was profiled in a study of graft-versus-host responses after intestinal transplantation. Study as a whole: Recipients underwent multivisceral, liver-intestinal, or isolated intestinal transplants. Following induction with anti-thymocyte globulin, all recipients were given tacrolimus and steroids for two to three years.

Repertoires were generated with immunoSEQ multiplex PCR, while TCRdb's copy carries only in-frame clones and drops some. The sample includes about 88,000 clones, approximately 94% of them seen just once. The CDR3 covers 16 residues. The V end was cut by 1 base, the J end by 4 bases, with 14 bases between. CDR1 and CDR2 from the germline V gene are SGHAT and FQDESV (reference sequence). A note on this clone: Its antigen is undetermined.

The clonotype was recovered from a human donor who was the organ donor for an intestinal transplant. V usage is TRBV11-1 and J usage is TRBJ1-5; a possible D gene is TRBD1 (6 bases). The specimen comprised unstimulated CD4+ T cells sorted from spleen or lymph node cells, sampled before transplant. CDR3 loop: CASSLDSLRGNQPQHF. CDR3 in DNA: TGTGCCAGCAGCTTAGATTCTCTGAGGGGGAATCAGCCCCAGCATTTT.